This T cell receptor beta chain was sequenced in a study of T cell responses to AZD1222 COVID-19 vaccine. Trimming removed 0 bases at V and 8 bases at J, with 8 bases between. This CDR3 contains 13 residues. Germline V lookup: CDR1 MNHNS, CDR2 SASEGT. Sequencing was performed with immunoSEQ multiplex PCR; in TCRdb, only in-frame clones are kept and a portion is missing. Of roughly 170,000 clones detected, 90% to 95% appear once; the ten largest clones hold 1.5% to 2%. The sequencing here drew on peripheral blood, taken 28 days after the second AZD1222 dose. The TCR originated in an adult who received the AZD1222 COVID-19 vaccine. The chain is built from TRBV6-1 and TRBJ1-5; D uncertain. The CDR3 spells CASSEAPKEPQHF. CDR3 sequence (DNA): TGTGCCAGCAGTGAAGCTCCTAAAGAGCCCCAGCATTTT.